These T cell receptor beta chains were read from a single sample in a study of blood T cell repertoires in COVID-19. Here immunoSEQ multiplex PCR was the method, and the copy in TCRdb shows in-frame clones only, minus some. The sample lists 270,000 or so clones; 89% were seen once. The source material was peripheral blood. The receptors originated from a woman aged 30 to 39 with COVID-19, enrolled during active disease. Each CDR3 is given with its conserved first and last residue. The D gene is left open where the match is weak. Only part of the rows carry a size: once, few, many, or a class if the clone is expanded.

v_call	j_call	clone_size	d_call	cdr3_length	cdr3_nt	cdr3_aa
TRBV10-1	TRBJ2-5	-	TRBD1	13	TGCGCCAGCCAAAGGGGGCACCAAGAGACCCAGTACTTC	CASQRGHQETQYF
TRBV10-1	TRBJ2-7	once	-	13	TGCGCCAGCAGTGAGCTAGCATCATACGAGCAGTACTTC	CASSELASYEQYF
TRBV9	TRBJ2-6	-	-	15	TGTGCCAGCAGCGTAGCTCGCGGGGGGGCCAACGTCCTGACTTTC	CASSVARGGANVLTF
TRBV2	TRBJ1-6	few	-	14	TGTGCCAGCACATCGGACAGACGATATTCACCCCTCCACTTT	CASTSDRRYSPLHF
TRBV5-6	TRBJ2-5	once	-	14	TGTGCCAGCAGCTTGGAATGGGGGGAAGAGACCCAGTACTTC	CASSLEWGEETQYF
TRBV7-9	TRBJ1-3	-	-	15	TGTGCCAGCAGCTTAAGTGCGTTCTCTGGAAACACCATATATTTT	CASSLSAFSGNTIYF
TRBV7-9	TRBJ1-1	-	TRBD1	15	TGTGCCAGCAGCTTGGGACAGGGTCTTCTCACTGAAGCTTTCTTT	CASSLGQGLLTEAFF
TRBV2	TRBJ2-1	-	-	15	TGTGCCAGCAGGCCCACTAGCTATTCCTACAATGAGCAGTTCTTC	CASRPTSYSYNEQFF
TRBV7-9	TRBJ2-7	-	TRBD2	16	TGTGCCATCCCGACAGGCGTCGCTAGCGGGGTGAACGAGCAGTACTTC	CAIPTGVASGVNEQYF
TRBV2	TRBJ1-2	-	-	11	TGTGCCAGCAGGAGGAACTATGGCTACACCTTC	CASRRNYGYTF
TRBV5-1	TRBJ1-4	-	-	16	TGCGCCAGCAGCTTGGGGGCCGGGGCAACTAATGAAAAACTGTTTTTT	CASSLGAGATNEKLFF
TRBV5-4	TRBJ1-2	-	-	15	TGTGCCAGCAGCTTGGTCCCGACAGAGATAAAAGGCTACACCTTC	CASSLVPTEIKGYTF
TRBV27	TRBJ2-7	-	TRBD1	13	TGTGCCAGCAGAACAGGGGGCGCCTACGAGCAGTACTTC	CASRTGGAYEQYF
TRBV4-1	TRBJ1-2	-	-	14	TGCGCCAGCAGCCCCCTGAAGGGAGGGGATGGCTACACCTTC	CASSPLKGGDGYTF
TRBV2	TRBJ2-1	once	TRBD2	15	TGTGCCAGCGATGGACTAGCGGGGCGGAGCAATGAGCAGTTCTTC	CASDGLAGRSNEQFF
TRBV5-4	TRBJ1-6	-	TRBD1	15	TGTGCCAGCAGCGGAGAGGGGGCAGAGAATTCACCCCTCCACTTT	CASSGEGAENSPLHF
TRBV11-2	TRBJ2-3	-	-	11	TGTGCCAGCAGCTCCTCGGCGGCGCAGTATTTT	CASSSSAAQYF
TRBV11-2	TRBJ1-5	-	-	15	TGTGCCAGCAGCTTAGTTACGGGATCCAATCAGCCCCAGCATTTT	CASSLVTGSNQPQHF
TRBV3-1/TRBV3-2	TRBJ1-3	-	TRBD1	16	TGTGCCAGCAGCCCCGGACAGGGGATAGCGTTGAACACCATATATTTT	CASSPGQGIALNTIYF
TRBV7-9	TRBJ2-5	-	TRBD2	16	TGTGCCAGCAGCCCCCGGACTAGCGGGGTGTGGGAGACCCAGTACTTC	CASSPRTSGVWETQYF
TRBV24-1	TRBJ2-1	once	TRBD2	16	TGTGCCACCAGTGATTCCACGACTAGCGGGAACAATGAGCAGTTCTTC	CATSDSTTSGNNEQFF
TRBV5-6	TRBJ2-1	-	-	16	TGTGCCAGCAGCCTTGGACAGTTGAGCTCCTACAATGAGCAGTTCTTC	CASSLGQLSSYNEQFF
TRBV5-1	TRBJ1-2	once	TRBD1	15	TGCGCCAGCAGCCCTATCGACAGGGGGCTGGGGGGCTACACCTTC	CASSPIDRGLGGYTF
TRBV10-1	TRBJ1-1	once	-	14	TGCGCCAGCAGTGTGAGGGTAAAAGGGACTGAAGCTTTCTTT	CASSVRVKGTEAFF
TRBV5-4	TRBJ1-1	-	-	13	TGTGCCAGCAGCCCCAACAAGAACACTGAAGCTTTCTTT	CASSPNKNTEAFF
TRBV21-1	TRBJ1-3	-	-	9	TGTGCGGCCGGAAACACCATATATTTT	CAAGNTIYF
TRBV2	TRBJ2-3	once	-	12	TGTGCCAGCAATATCTACAGGGATACGCAGTATTTT	CASNIYRDTQYF
TRBV4-1	TRBJ2-3	-	TRBD2	17	TGCGCCAGCAGCCAAGAAGGGACTAGCGGGGTAGGAGATACGCAGTATTTT	CASSQEGTSGVGDTQYF
TRBV28	TRBJ2-1	once	-	15	TGTGCCAGCAGTACAGGGAACCACAACTACAATGAGCAGTTCTTC	CASSTGNHNYNEQFF
TRBV7-2	TRBJ2-7	-	TRBD1	15	TGTGCCAGCAGCGCGGGCCGGGACAGGGGCTACGAGCAGTACTTC	CASSAGRDRGYEQYF
TRBV2	TRBJ1-2	-	-	12	TGTGCCAGCACGGACAGTTCCTATGGCTACACCTTC	CASTDSSYGYTF
TRBV6-5	TRBJ1-6	few	TRBD1	16	TGTGCCAGCAGTTCCTGGGACAGGGGGGAGGCTTCACCCCTCCACTTT	CASSSWDRGEASPLHF
TRBV27	TRBJ2-3	few	TRBD2	15	TGTGCCAGCACCGGACTAGCGGGGGGATTGGGCACGCAGTATTTT	CASTGLAGGLGTQYF
TRBV7-6	TRBJ1-5	-	-	13	TGTGCCAGCAGCTTCGGGAACAATCAGCCCCAGCATTTT	CASSFGNNQPQHF
TRBV2	TRBJ1-2	-	-	15	TGTGCCAGCAGTGAAGCGCACAGTTCAGGCGAGGGCTACACCTTC	CASSEAHSSGEGYTF
TRBV9	TRBJ1-2	-	-	8	TGTGCCAGCAGCGTGGGAGCCTTC	CASSVGAF
TRBV3-1/TRBV3-2	TRBJ2-7	-	TRBD2	16	TGTGCCAGCAGCCAAGCCGTAGCGGGGGGGCCCTACGAGCAGTACTTC	CASSQAVAGGPYEQYF
TRBV6-5	TRBJ1-2	-	-	14	TGTGCCAGCAGGAAGGTGGGCTCCAACTATGGCTACACCTTC	CASRKVGSNYGYTF
TRBV7-9	TRBJ1-6	-	TRBD1	15	TGTGCCAGCAGCTTAGCCCAGGGGGCAAAATCACCCCTCCACTTT	CASSLAQGAKSPLHF
TRBV23-1	TRBJ2-7	-	TRBD1	14	TGCGCCAGCGAATTCCGGGACAGGGGCTACGAGCAGTACTTC	CASEFRDRGYEQYF
TRBV5-6	TRBJ2-5	-	TRBD2	15	TGTGCCAGCAGTAGGGGACTAGTTGAATTAGAGACCCAGTACTTC	CASSRGLVELETQYF
TRBV27	TRBJ1-5	once	TRBD1	15	TGTGCCAGCAGACGGACAGGGTTCGGCAATCAGCCCCAGCATTTT	CASRRTGFGNQPQHF
TRBV13	TRBJ2-1	-	TRBD2	16	TGTGCCAGCAGCTCTCGGGCGGGGGGGCCCTACAATGAGCAGTTCTTC	CASSSRAGGPYNEQFF
TRBV21-1	TRBJ2-5	-	-	13	TGTGCCAGCGCCCTACTAGCTTTTGAGACCCAGTACTTC	CASALLAFETQYF
TRBV4-1	TRBJ1-3	few	-	18	TGCGCCAGCAGCCAAGTCGGGAAAAGGACTTACTCTGGAAACACCATATATTTT	CASSQVGKRTYSGNTIYF
TRBV7-9	TRBJ2-5	-	-	16	TGTGCCAGCAGCCCTAGGGCGGGGTGGTACCAAGAGACCCAGTACTTC	CASSPRAGWYQETQYF
TRBV4-1	TRBJ1-2	few	-	13	TGCGCCAGCAGCCAAGACAGGGGTGGTGGCTACACCTTC	CASSQDRGGGYTF
TRBV19	TRBJ1-5	-	TRBD1	17	TGTGCCAGTATTACGGGGGAGGACAGGGCTTTCAATCAGCCCCAGCATTTT	CASITGEDRAFNQPQHF